The 31 T cell receptor beta chains listed next were all sequenced from one sample in a study of metastatic and nonmetastatic thyroid tumors. No treatment had been given to any patient before thyroid surgery. TCRdb reanalyzed the PCR reads via MiXCR. The table has 60,000 to 75,000 clones, approximately 4.1% seen once; the top ten hold 20% to 25%. The sample consisted of blood. These receptors were collected from a female donor with papillary thyroid cancer or a benign thyroid nodule (not recorded which). Some clones in this sample may be carry-over from other donors' samples.

This chain uses TRBV10-3 with TRBJ1-2; D possibly corresponds to TRBD1 (6 bases). The germline CDR1 and CDR2 sequences are ENHRY and SYGVKD. Trimming shortened V by 3 bases and J by 0 bases, and 14 bases separated the two germline ends. This CDR3 has 16 residues. The CDR3 DNA sequence: TGTGCCATCAGTGACCTCAGGGGAAAACCTAACTATGGCTACACCTTC. This translates into CAISDLRGKPNYGYTF.

This clone was counted many times. This chain links TRBV5-8 with TRBJ2-5, with 16 bases that match TRBD2. The CDR3 contains 15 residues. Germline CDR1 and CDR2: SGHTS and YDEGEE. Trimming at V came to 5 bases and at J to 5 bases, leaving 3 bases not matched to a gene. For the CDR3, the DNA is TGTGCCAGCAGTAAGGGACTAGCGGGAGGGGAGACCCAGTACTTC. Encoded protein: CASSKGLAGGETQYF.

The chain carries TRBV28 and TRBJ2-3; 9 nucleotides match TRBD1. V was clipped by 8 bases and J by 2 bases; unmatched bases: 14. This CDR3 spans 17 amino acids. Germline V CDR1 and CDR2: MDHEN, SYDVKM. The CDR3 nucleotides are TGTGCCAGCGTTACCAGCTTGGGGACAGGGACCACAGATACGCAGTATTTT. Amino acids: CASVTSLGTGTTDTQYF.

This clone was picked up a small number of times. V gene TRBV6-1 combines with J gene TRBJ2-7, with 8 bases matching TRBD1. Germline V gene sequence: CDR1 MNHNS, CDR2 SASEGT. The V segment lost 4 bases and the J segment 7 bases; nucleotides outside the gene matches: 15. The CDR3 extends over 16 amino acids. In DNA, the CDR3 is TGTGCCAGCAGTGGACAACCCGGGACAGGTTTAGGAGAGCAGTACTTC. This codes for CASSGQPGTGLGEQYF.

This clone came up many times. The V gene is TRBV5-1, the J gene TRBJ1-2; perhaps TRBD1 as D (6 bases). Trimming stripped 1 base from V and 9 bases from J, with 7 bases between. This CDR3 region has 11 residues. The germline V gene encodes CDR1 SGHRS and CDR2 YFSETQ. The CDR3 loop reads CASSLRGRYTF. CDR3 nucleotide sequence: TGCGCCAGCAGCTTGCGGGGGCGCTACACCTTC.

This clone turned up a few times. The CDR3 protein is CASSPVWGRTDTQYF. CDR3 nucleotides: TGTGCCAGCAGTCCTGTTTGGGGTAGGACAGATACGCAGTATTTT. The V and J genes are TRBV12-3 or TRBV12-4 and TRBJ2-3; D is uncertain. Trimming stripped 5 bases from V and 3 bases from J, with 15 bases between. The CDR3 runs 15 residues.

Only a few counts were recorded for this clone. V gene TRBV6-5 combines with J gene TRBJ1-6, with a weak D call TRBD1 (6 bases). The germline V gene has CDR1 MNHEY and CDR2 SVGAGI. This CDR3 has 13 residues. With 10 bases removed from V and 8 bases from J, the gap between germline ends came to 15 bases. The CDR3 spells CAIIYRADSPLHF. The CDR3 region has the DNA TGTGCCATCATTTACAGGGCGGATTCACCCCTCCACTTT.

This clone has at least ten counts. The chain joins TRBV3-1 to TRBJ2-1; no definite D call. Per germline, CDR1 LGHDT and CDR2 YNNKEL (reference sequence). The germline V and J ends were trimmed by 0 bases and 6 bases, with 18 bases remaining between them. The CDR3 totals 17 residues. CDR3 sequence: CASSQDQDPLPPNEQFF. CDR3 nucleotide sequence: TGTGCCAGCAGCCAAGATCAGGACCCACTCCCCCCCAATGAGCAGTTCTTC.

There are many counts of this clone. The CDR3, as DNA: TGTGCCAGCAGCTTACTAGCGGGAGGAGTTGAGACCCAGTACTTC. This codes for CASSLLAGGVETQYF. The chain has TRBV7-9 and TRBJ2-5; 11 nucleotides match TRBD2. Germline V gene data show CDR1 as SEHNR and CDR2 as FQNEAQ (reference sequence). The CDR3 totals 15 residues. V shed 2 bases and J 5 bases; nucleotides not matched to a gene: 4.

This chain connects TRBV6-9 to TRBJ2-7, with a tentative D call TRBD2 (6 bases). The V end lost 6 bases, the J end lost 2 bases, and 20 bases lay between the germline ends. Germline assignment: CDR1 MNHGY and CDR2 SVAAGI. This CDR3 contains 16 residues. CDR3 protein: CASSYGFRDFAYEQYF. Here the CDR3 DNA reads TGTGCCAGCAGCTATGGGTTCCGGGACTTCGCCTACGAGCAGTACTTC.

This clone was seen at least ten times. This chain links TRBV20-1 with TRBJ2-3; TRBD1 aligns across 9 bases. The trim removed 1 base at V and 5 bases at J, leaving 10 bases unmatched. This CDR3 has 16 residues. In germline, CDR1 is DFQATT, CDR2 SNEGSKA (reference sequence). The CDR3 sequence: CSARAGQGGRGDTQYF. In DNA form, the CDR3 reads TGCAGTGCTAGAGCGGGACAGGGAGGACGGGGAGATACGCAGTATTTT.

This clone is labeled medium-sized. The chain has TRBV6-1 and TRBJ1-1, with 9 bases that match TRBD1. This CDR3 spans 14 amino acids. V lost 6 bases, J lost 8 bases, and 10 bases stayed unmatched. The V gene's germline CDR1 is MNHNS and CDR2 SASEGT. In DNA form, the CDR3 reads TGTGCCAGCAGAGCTGGGACAGGGATTTTGGAAGCTTTCTTT. Protein: CASRAGTGILEAFF.

This clone was recorded many times. The junction does not match germline at one end; this may be a read error. This chain connects TRBV3-1 to TRBJ2-4; no definite D call. CDR1 is LGHDT and CDR2 is YNNKEL in the germline V gene (reference sequence). There are 15 residues in the CDR3. Written as DNA, the CDR3 is TGTGCCAGCAGCCAGGGTATTCAGGTATTGAACATTCAATACTTC. Residues: CASSQGIQVLNIQYF.

Many counts were recorded for this clone. The chain recombines TRBV28 with TRBJ2-4; 10 bases are shared with TRBD2. Germline V gene lookup returns CDR1 MDHEN and CDR2 SYDVKM. With V trimmed by 3 bases and J by 7 bases, 0 bases remained unmatched. The CDR3 is 13 residues long. The CDR3 nucleotides are TGTGCCAGCAGTTTTAGCGGGAGGAACATTCAGTACTTC. This translates into CASSFSGRNIQYF. The full variable domain, its missing parts supplied by reference TRBV28 and TRBJ2-4, is DVKVTQSSRYLVKRTGEKVFLECVQDMDHENMFWYRQDPGLGLRLIYFSYDVKMKEKGDIPEGYSVSREKKERFSLILESASTNQTSMYLCASSFSGRNIQYFGAGTRLSVL.

The rearrangement links TRBV2 to TRBJ1-5; no firm D call. CDR3 length: 14 amino acids. Germline CDR1 SNHLY, CDR2 FYNNEI. The V gene lost 7 bases and the J gene lost 3 bases, with 13 bases spanning the gap. For the CDR3, the DNA is TGTGCCAGCAATTCCGGTACATTCAATCAGCCCCAGCATTTT. Translating it yields CASNSGTFNQPQHF.

The rearrangement joins TRBV7-3 to TRBJ2-1; tentative D call: TRBD1 (5 bases). This CDR3 contains 14 residues. Trimming took off 5 bases at V and 7 bases at J, with 15 bases between the two ends. Germline V gene sequence: CDR1 SGHTA, CDR2 FQGTGA. The DNA for the CDR3 is TGTGCCAGCAGCCTCGACAGAGTCTCAAATGAGCAGTTCTTC. Protein: CASSLDRVSNEQFF.

The chain employs TRBV30 and TRBJ1-1; no clear D. Trimming stripped 7 bases from V and 1 base from J, with 4 bases between. Germline assignment: CDR1 GTSNPN and CDR2 SVGIG (reference sequence). This CDR3 spans 10 amino acids. The CDR3 nucleotides read TGTGCCTTACAGAACACTGAAGCTTTCTTT. Protein: CALQNTEAFF.

This clone was picked up a small number of times. J is TRBJ1-5 and V is TRBV28; D is ambiguous. Germline V gene sequence: CDR1 MDHEN, CDR2 SYDVKM. V was cut by 7 bases and J by 1 base, with 17 bases left in between. The CDR3 is 16 residues long. CDR3 loop: CASTERWGGSNQPQHF. DNA for the CDR3: TGTGCCAGCACCGAACGATGGGGAGGGAGCAATCAGCCCCAGCATTTT.

This clone was seen at least ten times. The chain joins TRBV6-1 to TRBJ1-6; no clear D gene. Trimming shortened V by 7 bases and J by 14 bases, and 18 bases separated the two germline ends. This CDR3 has 13 amino acids. Germline V gene data show CDR1 as MNHNS and CDR2 as SASEGT. The CDR3 reads CASTGRALGALHF. The CDR3 DNA follows: TGTGCCAGCACGGGGAGGGCCCTTGGGGCCCTCCACTTT.

This clone has ten or more counts. The V and J genes are TRBV3-1 and TRBJ1-1; 8 nucleotides match TRBD1. Germline V gene sequence: CDR1 LGHDT, CDR2 YNNKEL (reference sequence). This CDR3 contains 15 residues. V lost 5 bases, J lost 1 base, and 6 bases stayed unmatched. CDR3 residues: CASSIRTGKNTEAFF. CDR3 DNA: TGTGCCAGCAGCATTCGGACAGGGAAGAACACTGAAGCTTTCTTT. Full variable domain (rest looked up from reference TRBV3-1 and TRBJ1-1): DTAVSQTPKYLVTQMGNDKSIKCEQNLGHDTMYWYKQDSKKFLKIMFSYNNKELIINETVPNRFSPKSPDKAHLNLHINSLELGDSAVYFCASSIRTGKNTEAFFGQGTRLTVV.

The chain couples TRBV19 to TRBJ2-3; D not resolved. The CDR3 is 14 amino acids. V dropped 4 bases and J dropped 2 bases, with 10 bases sitting between them. Germline-derived CDR1 and CDR2 are LNHDA and SQIVND (reference sequence). CDR3 sequence: CASSRNYATDTQYF. CDR3 coding DNA: TGTGCCAGTAGTAGGAACTACGCCACAGATACGCAGTATTTT.

This clone showed up many times. V is TRBV20-1 and J is TRBJ1-5, with TRBD1 as a possible D gene (5 bases). The V and J ends lost 0 bases and 7 bases respectively, with 16 bases between them. The CDR3 runs to 15 residues. The germline gives CDR1 DFQATT, CDR2 SNEGSKA (reference sequence). CDR3 loop: CSARDLTDSGQPQHF. The CDR3 DNA reads as TGCAGTGCTAGAGATCTCACGGACTCAGGGCAGCCCCAGCATTTT.

By proportion, this clone is medium-sized. The chain joins TRBV7-9 to TRBJ2-2, with D possibly matching TRBD2 (5 bases). CDR1 and CDR2 from the germline V gene are SEHNR and FQNEAQ (reference sequence). The CDR3 spans 15 residues. Trimming pared 3 bases from V and 6 bases from J, leaving 14 bases between. CDR3 amino acids: CASSLMGSRAGELFF. The CDR3 coding sequence is TGTGCCAGCAGCTTGATGGGGAGTAGGGCCGGGGAGCTGTTTTTT.

This clone was picked up a small number of times. This chain joins TRBV7-6 and TRBJ2-2; TRBD2 is a possible D gene (6 bases). In germline, CDR1 is SGHVS, CDR2 FNYEAQ. V lost 1 base to trimming and J lost 7 bases, with 13 bases between them. This CDR3 comprises 15 residues. CDR3 nucleotide sequence: TGTGCCAGCAGCTTAGTAGTCGGGAGTGGCGGGGAGCTGTTTTTT. This gives the protein CASSLVVGSGGELFF.

V gene TRBV6-7 combines with J gene TRBJ1-5; D ambiguous. TRBV6-7 counts as an open reading frame of uncertain function. CDR3 size: 19 residues. V was cut by 0 bases and J by 7 bases, with 25 bases left in between. The CDR3 DNA follows: TGTGCCAGCAGTTACTCGGAACATAAGTACATGGGATTTTACCAGCCCCAGCATTTT. Protein: CASSYSEHKYMGFYQPQHF.

This clone was observed many times. This chain joins TRBV5-1 and TRBJ2-7; 9 bases map to TRBD1. Germline CDR1 is SGHRS and CDR2 is YFSETQ. The CDR3 runs 14 residues. Unmatched junction bases numbered 7, after V lost 2 bases and J lost 7 bases. Here the CDR3 DNA reads TGCGCCAGCAGCTTCGGGACAGGGCCTAGGGAGCAGTACTTC. Residues: CASSFGTGPREQYF.

This clone was counted ten times or more. V is TRBV7-8 and J is TRBJ1-5; the D gene is possibly TRBD1 (5 bases). CDR3 length equals 17 residues. Trimming removed 1 base from V and 7 bases from J, with 20 bases in between. The germline CDR1 and CDR2 sequences are SGHVS and FQNEAQ. Here the CDR3 reads CASSLDWDEGLSQPQHF. CDR3 nucleotide sequence: TGTGCCAGCAGCTTAGATTGGGACGAGGGGCTCAGCCAGCCCCAGCATTTT.

This clone was seen ten or more times. This sample also contains other DNA sequences that code for the same CDR3. This chain connects TRBV5-1 to TRBJ2-2, with D uncertain. The CDR3 is 15 amino acids. V gave up 0 bases and J gave up 0 bases, with 6 bases separating them. Germline CDR1 reads SGHRS; CDR2 reads YFSETQ. In DNA, the CDR3 is TGCGCCAGCAGCTTGGAACGGCCGAACACCGGGGAGCTGTTTTTT. Encoded protein: CASSLERPNTGELFF.

In this sample, this clone turned up a few times. The rearrangement links TRBV10-3 to TRBJ2-3; 10 bases fit TRBD2. V lost 6 bases, J lost 3 bases, and 6 bases stayed unmatched. The CDR3 is made up of 15 amino acids. CDR1 is ENHRY, CDR2 SYGVKD, per germline. CDR3 protein: CAISHTSGVTDTQYF. CDR3 nucleotide sequence: TGTGCCATCAGCCATACTAGCGGGGTTACAGATACGCAGTATTTT.

This clone was counted ten times or more. Other DNA sequences of this sample code for an identical CDR3. This chain uses TRBV5-1 with TRBJ1-2; D not resolved. The ends were cut back, 2 bases at V and 4 bases at J, with 15 bases in the middle. The CDR3 is 15 residues long. The germline gives CDR1 SGHRS, CDR2 YFSETQ. DNA of the CDR3: TGCGCCAGCAGCTTTAGAGGAACCACTATCTATGGCTACACCTTC. Residues: CASSFRGTTIYGYTF.

This clone was seen at least ten times. The chain links TRBV24-1 to TRBJ2-3; D might be TRBD2 (5 bases). Trimming took 3 bases from V and 6 from J, leaving 6 bases between them. Germline-derived CDR1 and CDR2 are KGHDR and SFDVKD. This CDR3 comprises 12 residues. As DNA, the CDR3 is TGTGCCACCAGTGATCCGGGGGATACGCAGTATTTT. The encoded protein is CATSDPGDTQYF.